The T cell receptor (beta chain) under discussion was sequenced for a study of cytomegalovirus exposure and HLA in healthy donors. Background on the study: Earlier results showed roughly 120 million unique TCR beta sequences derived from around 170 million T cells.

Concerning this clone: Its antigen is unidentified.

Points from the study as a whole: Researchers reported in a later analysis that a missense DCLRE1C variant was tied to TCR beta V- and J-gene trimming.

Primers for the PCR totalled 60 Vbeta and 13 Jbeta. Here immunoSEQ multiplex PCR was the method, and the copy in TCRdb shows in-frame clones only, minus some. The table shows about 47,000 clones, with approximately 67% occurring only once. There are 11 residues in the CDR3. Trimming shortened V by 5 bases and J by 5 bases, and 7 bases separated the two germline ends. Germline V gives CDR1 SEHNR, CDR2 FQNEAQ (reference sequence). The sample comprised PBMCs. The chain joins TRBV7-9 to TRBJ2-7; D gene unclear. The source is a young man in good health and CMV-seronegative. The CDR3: CASSGLNEQYF. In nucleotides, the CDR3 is TGTGCCAGCAGCGGGCTGAACGAGCAGTACTTC.